A single sample gave rise to the 6 T cell receptor beta chains below, sequenced in a study of CD8+ T cells in alopecia areata. Sequencing used cDNA as its template, made by extracting RNA and reverse transcribing it. The protocol was immunoSEQ multiplex PCR, while the TCRdb copy is restricted to in-frame clones and leaves out a portion. This table holds roughly 100,000 clones, around three fifths found once. Sample: CD4+ T cells sorted from blood. Receptor source: a human donor in good health.

The rearrangement links TRBV29-1 to TRBJ2-7; either TRBD1 or TRBD2 may supply D (6 bases each). Trimming pared 6 bases from V and 10 bases from J, leaving 16 bases between. Germline assignment: CDR1 SQVTM and CDR2 ANQGSEA. The CDR3 consists of 11 residues. This CDR3 reads CSVEKEGEQYF. The CDR3 DNA is TGCAGCGTGGAAAAGGAGGGGGAACAGTACTTC.

This chain uses TRBV4-2 with TRBJ1-2; D may be TRBD1 (6 bases). The length of the CDR3 is 14 residues. Germline V gives CDR1 LGHNA, CDR2 YNFKEQ. The V and J ends lost 1 base and 2 bases respectively, with 8 bases between them. The DNA for the CDR3 is TGTGCCAGCAGCCAAGCCACAGGGAACTATGGCTACACCTTC. Translation gives CASSQATGNYGYTF.

This clone was seen only a few times. The chain carries TRBV7-2 and TRBJ1-6, with TRBD1 matching 7 bases. CDR3 length: 14 residues. Germline V CDR1 and CDR2: SGHTA, FQGNSA. The ends lost 7 bases at V and 7 bases at J; junction bases unmatched: 7. CDR3 loop: CASTRGQYNSPLHF. CDR3 nucleotide sequence: TGTGCCAGCACCCGGGGACAGTACAATTCACCCCTCCACTTT. The full variable domain, in which reference TRBV7-2 and TRBJ1-6 provide the parts outside the CDR3, is GAGVSQSPSNKVTEKGKDVELRCDPISGHTALYWYRQSLGQGLEFLIYFQGNSAPDKSGLPSDRFSAERTGGSVSTLTIQRTQQEDSAVYLCASTRGQYNSPLHFGNGTRLTVT.

V is TRBV29-1 and J is TRBJ2-7; tentative D call: TRBD1 (6 bases). The CDR3 is 11 amino acids. The ends were cut back, 6 bases at V and 7 bases at J, with 13 bases in the middle. Germline V gives CDR1 SQVTM, CDR2 ANQGSEA. CDR3 bases: TGCAGCGTCAAAAACAGGGTTGAGCAGTACTTC. This gives the protein CSVKNRVEQYF.

A few counts support this clone. DNA for the CDR3: TGTGCCAGCAGCTCAGACAGGGGGCTATCACCCCTCCACTTT. Amino acid sequence: CASSSDRGLSPLHF. The chain is built from TRBV5-6 and TRBJ1-6; 10 bases fit TRBD1. CDR1 and CDR2 from the germline V gene are SGHDT and YYEEEE. The CDR3 length is 14 residues. V trimming: 3 bases; J trimming: 10 bases; junction bases outside the gene matches: 4.

The V gene is TRBV2, the J gene TRBJ2-5; D is uncertain. Per the germline V gene, CDR1 is SNHLY and CDR2 is FYNNEI. Trimming removed 7 bases from V and 3 bases from J, with 6 bases in between. This CDR3 has 11 residues. CDR3 in amino acids: CASKVEETQYF. CDR3 bases: TGTGCCAGCAAGGTAGAAGAGACCCAGTACTTC.